Described below is a single TCR beta chain sequence and its context. Sequencing used immunoSEQ multiplex PCR; TCRdb keeps in-frame clones, though not all of them. The data show 250,000 to 350,000 clones, with around 77% seen just once and about 5.7% held by the top ten. This record belongs to a study of cytotoxic CD8 clonotypes in ibrutinib-treated CLL. The V end was cut by 4 bases, the J end by 3 bases, with 9 bases between. The CDR3 length is 13 residues. The germline V gene has CDR1 SGHTA and CDR2 FQGNSA. This clonotype originated in a human donor with chronic lymphocytic leukemia. V gene TRBV7-2 combines with J gene TRBJ2-5; D is possibly TRBD2 (6 bases). Sequences were derived from PBMCs, sampled at disease progression, from a patient treated with ibrutinib. DNA of the CDR3: TGTGCCAGCAGCTCACAGCGGGAAGAGACCCAGTACTTC. This codes for CASSSQREETQYF.